This TCR beta chain was identified during a study of T cells in women clearing cervical HPV infection. Across the study: Blood came at first lesion visit for cases, post-clearance for controls.

Concerning this clone itself: The antigen is unknown.

Overall study findings and caveats: Repertoire richness, not evenness, was significantly elevated in CIN3+ cases versus controls. A classifier using richness and V gene abundances reached an AUC of more than 0.75.

Clones were sequenced by immunoSEQ multiplex PCR, and TCRdb holds only the in-frame ones, with some missing. The data show fewer than 30,000 clones, and the top ten clones hold roughly a sixth. The source material was blood buffy coat. This TCR came from a woman aged 18 to 75 with a cervical HPV16 infection that either progressed to CIN3+ or cleared (not recorded which).

The part of the CDR3 DNA that was read is TGTGCCAGCAGCCTTACAGGGGAAACTGAA. This codes for CASSLTGETE. The full CDR3 sequence reads CASSLTGETEAFF. The chain carries TRBV7-2 and TRBJ1-1; 7 nucleotides align to TRBD1. The CDR3 end falls 3 residues outside the read, so it is completed with the germline J gene. The germline V gene has CDR1 SGHTA and CDR2 FQGNSA. The junction had 5 bases not matched to a gene; V was cut back by 5 bases and J by 5 bases. There are 13 residues in the CDR3.